Listed below are T cell receptor beta chains from one sample, sequenced in a study of molecular identifiers for immune sequencing clone quantification. TCRdb fed the PCR reads into MiXCR, producing one record per CDR3 protein. The sample has 100,000 or so distinct CDR3 sequences, around a third seen once. Sequencing input: naive CD8+ T cells from blood, with Jurkat cell RNA spiked in. These receptors came from a human donor in good health. Some libraries in this study had Jurkat cell RNA spiked in. Both conserved end residues are part of each CDR3. Fields, in order: D gene, J gene, V gene, CDR3 length, clone size, CDR3 DNA, CDR3 protein. A D gene is named only where the DNA matches it firmly. Some rows have no size entry. The others give once, few or many, or a class for an expanded clone.

D gene: .
J gene: TRBJ1-3
V gene: TRBV7-8
CDR3 length: 16
clone size: .
CDR3 DNA: TGTGCCAGCAGCTTATCAGTCTGGCTCTCTGGAAACACCTTATATTTT
CDR3 protein: CASSLSVWLSGNTLYF

D gene: TRBD1
J gene: TRBJ2-1
V gene: TRBV5-6
CDR3 length: 16
clone size: .
CDR3 DNA: TGTGCCAGCAGCAGCCCGACAGGGGGAGAGGGCAATGAGCAGTTCTTC
CDR3 protein: CASSSPTGGEGNEQFF

D gene: .
J gene: TRBJ2-6
V gene: TRBV7-3
CDR3 length: 21
clone size: .
CDR3 DNA: TGTGCCAGCAGCTCGATCCCCCCCACGGTCGGTTTTGCCTCTGGGGCCAACGTCCTGACTTTC
CDR3 protein: CASSSIPPTVGFASGANVLTF

D gene: TRBD1
J gene: TRBJ2-6
V gene: TRBV29-1
CDR3 length: 17
clone size: many
CDR3 DNA: TGCAGCGTTGAATTGCGCAGGGGGCTCGCTGGGGCCAACGTCCTGACTTTC
CDR3 protein: CSVELRRGLAGANVLTF

D gene: .
J gene: TRBJ2-7
V gene: TRBV28
CDR3 length: 13
clone size: many
CDR3 DNA: TGTGCCAGCAGCCCGGGACTCCACTACGAGCAGTACTTC
CDR3 protein: CASSPGLHYEQYF

D gene: .
J gene: TRBJ2-7
V gene: TRBV5-5
CDR3 length: 14
clone size: few
CDR3 DNA: TGTGCCAGCAGCTTGAGTCCAGGATACTACGAGCAGTACTTC
CDR3 protein: CASSLSPGYYEQYF

D gene: .
J gene: TRBJ1-1
V gene: TRBV27
CDR3 length: 13
clone size: many
CDR3 DNA: TGTGCCAGCAGTTTTGGGGCGCACACTGAAGCTTTCTTT
CDR3 protein: CASSFGAHTEAFF

D gene: TRBD2
J gene: TRBJ2-1
V gene: TRBV29-1
CDR3 length: 14
clone size: few
CDR3 DNA: TGCAGCGCATATACTAGCGTCTCCTACAATGAGCAGTTCTTC
CDR3 protein: CSAYTSVSYNEQFF

D gene: TRBD2
J gene: TRBJ2-5
V gene: TRBV7-2
CDR3 length: 12
clone size: few
CDR3 DNA: TGTGCCAGCAGCTCTACTAGCGGGGCCCAGTACTTC
CDR3 protein: CASSSTSGAQYF

D gene: .
J gene: TRBJ2-3
V gene: TRBV28
CDR3 length: 11
clone size: few
CDR3 DNA: TGTGCCAGCAGAAGGGAGGATACGCAGTATTTT
CDR3 protein: CASRREDTQYF

D gene: .
J gene: TRBJ1-2
V gene: TRBV12-3/TRBV12-4
CDR3 length: 12
clone size: few
CDR3 DNA: TGTGCCAGCAGTCCAACAGGGAATGGCTACACCTTC
CDR3 protein: CASSPTGNGYTF

D gene: .
J gene: TRBJ2-1
V gene: TRBV29-1
CDR3 length: 14
clone size: .
CDR3 DNA: TGCAGCACGGGACGGGGACCTTCCTACAATGAGCAGTTCTTC
CDR3 protein: CSTGRGPSYNEQFF

D gene: .
J gene: TRBJ2-2
V gene: TRBV5-6
CDR3 length: 16
clone size: many
CDR3 DNA: TGTGCCAGCAGCTTGGTGCACCTATCGAACACCGGGGAGCTGTTTTTT
CDR3 protein: CASSLVHLSNTGELFF

D gene: .
J gene: TRBJ2-7
V gene: TRBV19
CDR3 length: 11
clone size: .
CDR3 DNA: TGTGCCAGTAGTACGACCTACGAGCAGTACTTC
CDR3 protein: CASSTTYEQYF

D gene: TRBD1
J gene: TRBJ2-7
V gene: TRBV27
CDR3 length: 14
clone size: .
CDR3 DNA: TGTGCCAGCAGATTCGCGGGACAGGAGTACGAGCAGTACTTC
CDR3 protein: CASRFAGQEYEQYF

D gene: TRBD1
J gene: TRBJ2-7
V gene: TRBV29-1
CDR3 length: 15
clone size: .
CDR3 DNA: TGCAGCGTTAAGAAACCGGGACAGAGCTCCTACGAGCAGTACTTC
CDR3 protein: CSVKKPGQSSYEQYF

D gene: TRBD2
J gene: TRBJ2-7
V gene: TRBV20-1
CDR3 length: 22
clone size: .
CDR3 DNA: TGCAGTGCTAGAGGTCGGACAGGATGGGGTAGCGGGAGGGCCTTTGCCCCCTACGAGCAGTACTTC
CDR3 protein: CSARGRTGWGSGRAFAPYEQYF

D gene: TRBD1
J gene: TRBJ1-5
V gene: TRBV12-3/TRBV12-4
CDR3 length: 16
clone size: .
CDR3 DNA: TGTGCCAGCAGTCCCCGGACAGGGGGCTTCGCTCAGCCCCAGCATTTT
CDR3 protein: CASSPRTGGFAQPQHF

D gene: .
J gene: TRBJ1-4
V gene: TRBV7-9
CDR3 length: 16
clone size: .
CDR3 DNA: TGTGCCAGCAGCTTACGGACAGTAACAACTAATGAAAAACAGTTTTTT
CDR3 protein: CASSLRTVTTNEKQFF

D gene: .
J gene: TRBJ2-1
V gene: TRBV15
CDR3 length: 12
clone size: .
CDR3 DNA: TGTGCCACCAGCAGCAACGTGGGTGAGCAGTTCTTC
CDR3 protein: CATSSNVGEQFF

D gene: TRBD1
J gene: TRBJ2-7
V gene: TRBV4-1
CDR3 length: 15
clone size: .
CDR3 DNA: TGCGCCAGCAGCCAGTCCCGGGACAGGAGATACGAGCAGTACTTC
CDR3 protein: CASSQSRDRRYEQYF

D gene: .
J gene: TRBJ1-4
V gene: TRBV5-6
CDR3 length: 15
clone size: .
CDR3 DNA: TGTGCCAGCAGGCTACAGCGAGGGGCTCGTGAAAAACTGTTTTTT
CDR3 protein: CASRLQRGAREKLFF

D gene: TRBD2
J gene: TRBJ2-3
V gene: TRBV15
CDR3 length: 14
clone size: .
CDR3 DNA: TGTGCCACCAGCAGAGAAGCTAGCGGGGATACGCAGTATTTT
CDR3 protein: CATSREASGDTQYF

D gene: .
J gene: TRBJ1-2
V gene: TRBV5-6
CDR3 length: 15
clone size: .
CDR3 DNA: TGTGCCAGAAGCATGGGACTCCGTGGCGGCTATGGCTACACCTTC
CDR3 protein: CARSMGLRGGYGYTF

D gene: TRBD1
J gene: TRBJ1-5
V gene: TRBV27
CDR3 length: 14
clone size: many
CDR3 DNA: TGTGCCAGCAGTTTCGGCAGGGGGGACCAGCCCCAGCATTTT
CDR3 protein: CASSFGRGDQPQHF

D gene: TRBD2
J gene: TRBJ2-7
V gene: TRBV28
CDR3 length: 15
clone size: .
CDR3 DNA: TGTGCCAGCACCCCGCTAGCGGAATCCTCCTACGAGCAGTACTTC
CDR3 protein: CASTPLAESSYEQYF

D gene: .
J gene: TRBJ1-1
V gene: TRBV29-1
CDR3 length: 10
clone size: many
CDR3 DNA: TGCAGCGGCCTGAACACTGAAGCTTTCTTT
CDR3 protein: CSGLNTEAFF

D gene: .
J gene: TRBJ2-1
V gene: TRBV19
CDR3 length: 14
clone size: .
CDR3 DNA: TGTGCCAGTAGTTGGGAGTCTCTACTGGATGAGCAGTTCTTC
CDR3 protein: CASSWESLLDEQFF

D gene: TRBD1
J gene: TRBJ1-1
V gene: TRBV10-3
CDR3 length: 14
clone size: .
CDR3 DNA: TGTGCCACCCGGACAGGCTGGAAGGATACTGAAGCTCTCTTT
CDR3 protein: CATRTGWKDTEALF

D gene: .
J gene: TRBJ2-7
V gene: TRBV18
CDR3 length: 11
clone size: .
CDR3 DNA: TGTGCCAGCTCCTGGGACTACGAGCAGTACTTC
CDR3 protein: CASSWDYEQYF

D gene: .
J gene: TRBJ2-5
V gene: TRBV4-3
CDR3 length: 14
clone size: few
CDR3 DNA: TGCGCCAGCAGCCCTCAACCCGCGAGGGAGACCCAGTACTTC
CDR3 protein: CASSPQPARETQYF

D gene: .
J gene: TRBJ1-1
V gene: TRBV20-1
CDR3 length: 11
clone size: many
CDR3 DNA: TGCAGTGCTCCGGTCGGTACTGAAGCTTTCTTT
CDR3 protein: CSAPVGTEAFF

D gene: .
J gene: TRBJ1-4
V gene: TRBV19
CDR3 length: 14
clone size: many
CDR3 DNA: TGTGCCAGTACCCCGTTATCGGGAGGGGAAAAACTGTTTTTT
CDR3 protein: CASTPLSGGEKLFF

D gene: TRBD2
J gene: TRBJ2-3
V gene: TRBV6-2/TRBV6-3
CDR3 length: 15
clone size: many
CDR3 DNA: TGTGCCAGCAGTTTAACGGGACTAGCGGCCGATACGCAGTATTTT
CDR3 protein: CASSLTGLAADTQYF

D gene: TRBD2
J gene: TRBJ2-7
V gene: TRBV5-1
CDR3 length: 15
clone size: .
CDR3 DNA: TGCGCCAGCAGCTTGGATAGGGACTACACGTACGAGCAGTACTTC
CDR3 protein: CASSLDRDYTYEQYF

D gene: TRBD1
J gene: TRBJ1-5
V gene: TRBV15
CDR3 length: 18
clone size: many
CDR3 DNA: TGTGCCACCAGCAGAACAGGGGACCCTCTTTATAGCAATCAGCCCCAGCATTTT
CDR3 protein: CATSRTGDPLYSNQPQHF

D gene: .
J gene: TRBJ2-1
V gene: TRBV12-3/TRBV12-4
CDR3 length: 12
clone size: few
CDR3 DNA: TGTGCCAGCAGTCCTATTAGCAATGAGCAGTTCTTC
CDR3 protein: CASSPISNEQFF

D gene: .
J gene: TRBJ1-2
V gene: TRBV29-1
CDR3 length: 13
clone size: .
CDR3 DNA: TGCAGCGTTGTAACGGCAGGGGTCTATGGCTACACCTTC
CDR3 protein: CSVVTAGVYGYTF

D gene: TRBD1
J gene: TRBJ2-7
V gene: TRBV5-1
CDR3 length: 15
clone size: many
CDR3 DNA: TGCGCCAGCAGCTTGGACCCGGGACAGGTCTACGAGCAGTACTTC
CDR3 protein: CASSLDPGQVYEQYF

D gene: .
J gene: TRBJ1-1
V gene: TRBV15
CDR3 length: 14
clone size: .
CDR3 DNA: TGTGCCACCAGCAGAGATCTGGTGGGGACTGAAGCTTTCTTT
CDR3 protein: CATSRDLVGTEAFF

D gene: TRBD2
J gene: TRBJ2-3
V gene: TRBV6-2/TRBV6-3
CDR3 length: 17
clone size: .
CDR3 DNA: TGTGCCAGCAGTTATCTGGTGGGAGAGACTAGCACAGATACGCGGTATTTT
CDR3 protein: CASSYLVGETSTDTRYF

D gene: .
J gene: TRBJ2-5
V gene: TRBV3-1
CDR3 length: 16
clone size: few
CDR3 DNA: TGTGCCAGCAGCCAAGCCCCCGGGACTCCCTACGGGACCCAGTACTTC
CDR3 protein: CASSQAPGTPYGTQYF

D gene: .
J gene: TRBJ2-7
V gene: TRBV28
CDR3 length: 14
clone size: many
CDR3 DNA: TGTGCCAGCAGTTTTGGGACGGTTGCCTACGAGCAGTACTTC
CDR3 protein: CASSFGTVAYEQYF

D gene: .
J gene: TRBJ2-1
V gene: TRBV18
CDR3 length: 12
clone size: .
CDR3 DNA: TGTGCCACCTGGACTAACTACAATGAGCAGTTCTTC
CDR3 protein: CATWTNYNEQFF

D gene: .
J gene: TRBJ2-5
V gene: TRBV28
CDR3 length: 13
clone size: .
CDR3 DNA: TGTGCCAGCACATCTACAGGGTGGGAGACCCAGTACTTC
CDR3 protein: CASTSTGWETQYF

D gene: TRBD1
J gene: TRBJ2-5
V gene: TRBV7-9
CDR3 length: 16
clone size: .
CDR3 DNA: TGTGTCAGCAGCTTATCCGGGACAGCGCCCCAAGAGACCCAGTACTTC
CDR3 protein: CVSSLSGTAPQETQYF

D gene: TRBD2
J gene: TRBJ2-7
V gene: TRBV12-3/TRBV12-4
CDR3 length: 15
clone size: few
CDR3 DNA: TGTGCCAGCAGTTTTAGCGGGACCGCGTCCTACGAGCAGTACTTC
CDR3 protein: CASSFSGTASYEQYF

D gene: .
J gene: TRBJ1-5
V gene: TRBV6-6
CDR3 length: 18
clone size: few
CDR3 DNA: TGTGCCAGCAGTTACTCGAGTCGGGACATTGGGCATCTTCAGCCCCAGCATTTT
CDR3 protein: CASSYSSRDIGHLQPQHF

D gene: TRBD1
J gene: TRBJ2-7
V gene: TRBV7-8
CDR3 length: 13
clone size: many
CDR3 DNA: TGTGCCAGCAGCCTTAACAGGGGGTACGAGCAGTACTTC
CDR3 protein: CASSLNRGYEQYF

D gene: .
J gene: TRBJ2-5
V gene: TRBV11-2
CDR3 length: 15
clone size: few
CDR3 DNA: TGTGCCAGCAGCTTAGCGGCGCACCTTATTGAGACCCAGTACTTC
CDR3 protein: CASSLAAHLIETQYF

D gene: .
J gene: TRBJ2-5
V gene: TRBV21-1
CDR3 length: 14
clone size: .
CDR3 DNA: TGTGCCAGCAGCAACGCAGGGGGCGAAGAGACCCAGTACTTC
CDR3 protein: CASSNAGGEETQYF

D gene: TRBD2
J gene: TRBJ2-7
V gene: TRBV11-2
CDR3 length: 14
clone size: .
CDR3 DNA: TGTGCCAGCAGCTTAGTACTAGCGCAATACGAGCAGTACTTC
CDR3 protein: CASSLVLAQYEQYF

D gene: TRBD1
J gene: TRBJ2-7
V gene: TRBV6-2/TRBV6-3
CDR3 length: 14
clone size: many
CDR3 DNA: TGTGCCAGCAGTCAGGTGGGACAGGCCTACGAGCAGTACTTC
CDR3 protein: CASSQVGQAYEQYF

D gene: TRBD1
J gene: TRBJ2-7
V gene: TRBV7-6
CDR3 length: 15
clone size: many
CDR3 DNA: TGTGCCAGCAGCTTAATCGCTGCAGGGGGTGACGAGCAGTACTTC
CDR3 protein: CASSLIAAGGDEQYF

D gene: .
J gene: TRBJ2-4
V gene: TRBV12-3/TRBV12-4
CDR3 length: 12
clone size: .
CDR3 DNA: TGTTCCAGTCAAGGATCCAAAAACATTCAGTACTTC
CDR3 protein: CSSQGSKNIQYF

D gene: TRBD2
J gene: TRBJ2-1
V gene: TRBV11-2
CDR3 length: 22
clone size: .
CDR3 DNA: TGTGCCAGCAGCTCTCCGCTTAGGACTAGCGGGAGGCCGGAGCCCTTTGTGAATGAGCAGTTCTTC
CDR3 protein: CASSSPLRTSGRPEPFVNEQFF

D gene: .
J gene: TRBJ2-3
V gene: TRBV2
CDR3 length: 15
clone size: .
CDR3 DNA: TGTGCCAGCAGTGACCGGGGACTCAGCACAGATACGCAGTATTTT
CDR3 protein: CASSDRGLSTDTQYF

D gene: .
J gene: TRBJ1-1
V gene: TRBV20-1
CDR3 length: 14
clone size: many
CDR3 DNA: TGCAGTGCTAGAGATTTGGCAGGGTGGGCTGAAGCTTTCTTT
CDR3 protein: CSARDLAGWAEAFF

D gene: TRBD2
J gene: TRBJ2-3
V gene: TRBV28
CDR3 length: 13
clone size: many
CDR3 DNA: TGTGCCAGCAGTGAGCGGGGGACAGATACGCAGTATTTT
CDR3 protein: CASSERGTDTQYF